The T cell receptor beta chain described here comes from a study of blood T cell repertoires in COVID-19. Germline CDR1 is MNHEY and CDR2 is SVGAGI. The length of the CDR3 is 15 residues. Germline trimming cut 5 bases from V and 4 bases from J; bases unmatched to any gene: 8. TCRdb's table, derived via immunoSEQ multiplex PCR, lists solely in-frame clones and lacks some. The data hold about 160,000 clones, with approximately 81% observed a single time. The chain joins TRBV6-5 to TRBJ1-5, with TRBD1 identical over 7 bases. This TCR was recovered from a human donor with acute or convalescent COVID-19. The donor label of this sample is uncertain. What was sequenced was peripheral blood. CDR3 sequence: CASSPGTVGNQPQHF. DNA for the CDR3: TGTGCCAGCAGTCCCGGGACAGTCGGGAATCAGCCCCAGCATTTT.